This entry lists 22 T cell receptor beta chains sequenced from one sample in a study of blood T cells in healthy people across ages (dated by TCRdb to between 2015 and 2017). Libraries came from 5' RACE. TCRdb records Illumina HiSeq 2500 as the sequencer. A second roughly 7 to 12 cycle PCR used a sample-barcoded 5' primer and a J-beta primer mix. TCRdb applied fastp at Q25 and MiXCR to the public reads, then kept only in-frame beta chains. Identical CDR3 protein sequences are pooled into one entry, listed with their most common genes and DNA. The sample table lists 250,000 to 300,000 distinct CDR3 sequences, roughly 27% of them with a count of one. The ten largest clones take up 25% to 30% of the sample. Sequencing was carried out using blood. These receptors were taken from a woman in her sixties or seventies in good health.

For the CDR3, the DNA is TGTGCCAGCAGTGAAAAGACAGGATCCAATGAAAAACTGTTTTTT. It specifies CASSEKTGSNEKLFF. This chain uses TRBV2 with TRBJ1-4; D may be TRBD1 (6 bases). Germline CDR1 SNHLY, CDR2 FYNNEI. V lost 2 bases to trimming and J lost 5 bases, with 12 bases between them. The CDR3 is 15 residues long.

As regards this clonotype: It may be a read error: a sequence one base away is much more abundant. This rearrangement joins TRBV28 to TRBJ2-5; no definite D call. The germline gives CDR1 MDHEN, CDR2 SYDVKM. CDR3 length equals 15 residues. Trimming cost V 5 bases and J 7 bases, with 20 bases left between them. CDR3: CASSRAGAQVGTQYF. CDR3 nucleotide sequence: TGTGCCAGCAGTCGGGCAGGAGCCCAAGTGGGGACCCAGTACTTC.

The V gene is TRBV6-6, the J gene TRBJ2-2; D ambiguous. Germline CDR1 MNHNY, CDR2 SVGAGI (reference sequence). This CDR3 has 15 residues. V was clipped by 4 bases and J by 6 bases, with 15 bases between them. CDR3 amino acids: CASSLMVPAAGELFF. DNA of the CDR3: TGTGCCAGCAGTTTGATGGTCCCTGCCGCCGGGGAGCTGTTTTTT.

This clonotype was observed a handful of times. The chain links TRBV20-1 to TRBJ2-1, with 11 bases that match TRBD2. The J call may be faulty, since TRBJ2-7 better matches the DNA end. The CDR3 sequence is 13 residues long. Germline V lookup: CDR1 DFQATT, CDR2 SNEGSKA (reference sequence). CDR3 sequence (DNA): TGCAGTGCCTTAGCGGGAGGGACCTACGAGCAGTACTTC. Its protein is CSALAGGTYEQYF.

A few counts support this clonotype. The chain's CDR3 is CATELAGGQETQYF. Here the CDR3 DNA reads TGTGCCACGGAACTAGCGGGAGGGCAAGAGACCCAGTACTTC. The chain carries TRBV5-6 and TRBJ2-5; 13 bases are a match to TRBD2. Germline CDR1 SGHDT, CDR2 YYEEEE. The V gene end was trimmed by 9 bases and the J gene end by 2 bases; junction bases not matched to a gene: 4. The CDR3 is 14 residues long. The full variable domain, completed using reference TRBV5-6 and TRBJ2-5, is DAGVTQSPTHLIKTRGQQVTLRCSPKSGHDTVSWYQQALGQGPQFIFQYYEEEERQRGNFPDRFSGHQFPNYSSELNVNALLLGDSALYLCATELAGGQETQYFGPGTRLLVL.

V is TRBV12-3 or TRBV12-4 and J is TRBJ2-1, with D maybe TRBD2 (7 bases). V gave up 4 bases and J gave up 8 bases, with 18 bases separating them. The CDR3 length is 15 residues. This CDR3 reads CASSSGGRDIDEQFF. In nucleotides, the CDR3 is TGTGCCAGCAGTTCGGGGGGCCGGGATATCGATGAGCAGTTCTTC.

This clonotype has a handful of counts. The J gene is TRBJ2-7, the V gene TRBV7-9, with D perhaps matching TRBD2 (6 bases). Germline loops: CDR1 SEHNR, CDR2 FQNEAQ (reference sequence). Trimming cost V 5 bases and J 6 bases, with 11 bases left between them. The CDR3 totals 12 residues. The CDR3 sequence is CASSLTSAEQYF. CDR3 nucleotide sequence: TGTGCCAGCAGCCTGACTAGTGCCGAGCAGTACTTC.

The gene calls are TRBV20-1 and TRBJ1-5; TRBD1 agrees at 10 bases. Germline-derived CDR1 and CDR2 are DFQATT and SNEGSKA (reference sequence). The CDR3 loop spans 16 amino acids. V gave up 1 base and J gave up 0 bases; unmatched junction bases: 3. CDR3 region: CSARGRDRGSNQPQHF. CDR3 sequence (DNA): TGCAGTGCTAGAGGACGGGACAGGGGTAGCAATCAGCCCCAGCATTTT.

This clonotype was observed a few times. The CDR3 nucleotides read TGTGCCAGCAGTGAGGCTAACAGGGTAATGGAGACCCAGTACTTC. Translated: CASSEANRVMETQYF. The V and J genes are TRBV6-1 and TRBJ2-5; tentative D call: TRBD1 (6 bases). The CDR3 runs 15 residues. CDR1 and CDR2 (germline): MNHNS, SASEGT. Trimming removed 3 bases at V and 5 bases at J, with 16 bases between.

This clonotype has just a few counts. The chain couples TRBV29-1 to TRBJ2-1, with 8 bases identical to TRBD1. The closer fit of TRBJ2-7 to the DNA end suggests the J call may be wrong. There are 13 residues in the CDR3. In germline, CDR1 is SQVTM, CDR2 ANQGSEA. In DNA, the CDR3 is TGCAGCGTATCAGGGGGCGGCTCCTACGAGCAGTACTTC. Protein: CSVSGGGSYEQYF.

This clonotype was picked up many times. J is TRBJ2-7 and V is TRBV20-1; tentative D call: TRBD2 (6 bases). The CDR3 is 12 residues long. The germline CDR1 and CDR2 sequences are DFQATT and SNEGSKA (reference sequence). Trimming shortened V by 4 bases and J by 5 bases, and 12 bases separated the two germline ends. CDR3 loop: CSAIREPHEQYF. The CDR3 bases are TGCAGTGCTATTCGGGAGCCCCACGAGCAGTACTTC.

This clonotype has a handful of counts. The chain links TRBV3-1 to TRBJ2-1, with 8 bases that match TRBD2. The CDR3 loop spans 15 amino acids. Germline V gene sequence: CDR1 LGHDT, CDR2 YNNKEL (reference sequence). J gave up 6 bases and V 6 bases, and 10 bases lay outside the gene matches. The CDR3 loop is CASRGGTRKINEQFF. The CDR3 bases are TGTGCCAGCAGAGGGGGGACTAGGAAAATCAATGAGCAGTTCTTC.

This clonotype has a handful of counts. V and J are TRBV6-5 and TRBJ2-3; D may be TRBD1 (6 bases). This CDR3 comprises 14 residues. Germline-derived CDR1 and CDR2 are MNHEY and SVGAGI. V lost 6 bases to trimming and J lost 0 bases, with 10 bases between them. In nucleotides, the CDR3 is TGTGCCAGCAGCCCAGGGGTCAGCACAGATACGCAGTATTTT. Protein product: CASSPGVSTDTQYF.

The table lists this clonotype with a few counts. This chain joins TRBV3-1 and TRBJ2-5; TRBD2 is a possible D gene (5 bases). This CDR3 region has 16 residues. CDR1 LGHDT and CDR2 YNNKEL come from the germline V gene (reference sequence). The V end was cut by 5 bases, the J end by 5 bases, with 21 bases between. CDR3 in amino acids: CASSSGNSAFDETQYF. The CDR3 nucleotides read TGTGCCAGCAGCTCGGGAAACTCAGCCTTCGATGAGACCCAGTACTTC.

The chain combines TRBV18 with TRBJ2-1, with 8 bases identical to TRBD2. The trim removed 6 bases at V and 4 bases at J, leaving 8 bases unmatched. The CDR3 sequence is 15 residues long. Germline CDR1 reads KGHSH; CDR2 reads LQKENI. CDR3 coding DNA: TGTGCCAGCTCCCTATCGGCTAGCGGGTACAATGAGCAGTTCTTC. Amino acids: CASSLSASGYNEQFF.

This rearrangement joins TRBV27 to TRBJ2-5, with unresolved D. CDR1 is MNHEY, CDR2 SMNVEV, per germline (reference sequence). The V and J ends lost 3 bases and 3 bases respectively, with 17 bases between them. This CDR3 contains 16 residues. The CDR3 nucleotides read TGTGCCAGCAGTTTGCGTCGGCCAAGTTCCGAAGAGACCCAGTACTTC. It translates to CASSLRRPSSEETQYF.

This clonotype came up a few times. Here the CDR3 reads CASSLSPAGEPSSEQFF. Here the CDR3 DNA reads TGCGCCAGCAGCCTTTCTCCGGCGGGAGAGCCTAGCAGTGAGCAGTTCTTC. This chain connects TRBV4-1 to TRBJ2-5, with 7 positions matching TRBD2. The DNA end is a closer match to TRBJ2-1, so the J assignment may be wrong. The CDR3 extends over 17 amino acids. Germline assignment: CDR1 MGHRA and CDR2 YSYEKL.

This chain links TRBV28 with TRBJ1-6, with D perhaps matching TRBD1 (6 bases). Trimming stripped 2 bases from V and 9 bases from J, with 14 bases between. This CDR3 is 15 amino acids long. Germline lookup yields CDR1 MDHEN and CDR2 SYDVKM. The CDR3 is CASSLNTGPGSPLHF. The CDR3 DNA sequence: TGTGCCAGCAGTTTAAACACAGGGCCAGGTTCACCCCTCCACTTT.

The chain uses TRBV6-4 and TRBJ2-2; unclear D gene. This CDR3 contains 15 residues. Trimming took 3 bases from V and 1 from J, leaving 9 bases between them. Germline V CDR1 and CDR2: MRHNA, SNTAGT. CDR3 DNA sequence: TGTGCCAGCAGTGAAAGCGTTGGGAACACCGGGGAGCTGTTTTTT. It translates to CASSESVGNTGELFF.

This clonotype was observed a handful of times. The rearrangement uses TRBV5-6 and TRBJ2-6; D perhaps matches TRBD2 (6 bases). The CDR3 runs 18 residues. The germline V and J ends were trimmed by 1 base and 5 bases, with 19 bases remaining between them. Germline CDR1 SGHDT, CDR2 YYEEEE. Here the CDR3 reads CASSLNGDSLPRANVLTF. CDR3 nucleotides: TGTGCCAGCAGCTTGAACGGGGACTCCTTACCTAGGGCCAACGTCCTGACTTTC.

This clonotype was found many times. V and J are TRBV28 and TRBJ1-2; D is unresolved. CDR1 MDHEN and CDR2 SYDVKM come from the germline V gene. Between the trimmed V and J ends, which lost 11 bases and 4 bases, there was a span of 14 bases. The CDR3 contains 12 residues. The CDR3 region has the DNA TGTGCCTGCAACCGGGAACCCTATGGCTACACCTTC. As protein: CACNREPYGYTF.

This clonotype was found many times. The V gene is TRBV28, the J gene TRBJ2-7; TRBD2 matches 9 bases. Germline trimming cut 3 bases from V and 6 bases from J; bases unmatched to any gene: 9. Germline V CDR1 and CDR2: MDHEN, SYDVKM. This CDR3 has 15 amino acids. DNA for the CDR3: TGTGCCAGCAGTTTGATCCTTGCGGGAGGGTCCGAGCAGTACTTC. Translation gives CASSLILAGGSEQYF.